This T cell receptor (beta chain) appears in the sequencing data of a study of OX40 agonist ivuxolimab in advanced cancers. In terms of the full investigation: Ivuxolimab was an agonistic, fully human IgG2 monoclonal antibody directed against OX40 (CD134), a costimulatory receptor. Intravenous ivuxolimab was administered to patients every 2 weeks at six dose levels: 0.01, 0.1, 0.3, 1.5, 3 and 10 mg/kg. Of the 50 to 55 dose-escalation patients, hepatocellular carcinoma was present in approximately 20, melanoma in around 15, renal cell carcinoma in 9 and head and neck cancer in 9. A male proportion of 75% to 85% and a mean age of roughly 58 years, ranging from about 20 to 80, were recorded for the dose-escalation cohort. Patients were allowed to have had prior anti-PD-1, anti-PD-L1 or anti-CTLA-4 therapy, and 40% of the dose-escalation patients had been treated with checkpoint inhibitors. Partial responses occurred in three dose-escalation patients: two with cutaneous melanoma and one with hepatocellular carcinoma. Peripheral TCRbeta sequencing aimed to test whether ivuxolimab altered TCR sequence diversity and caused clonal T-cell expansion. The paper reports the monotherapy dose-escalation portion (N ≈ 52 patients) of the phase I ivuxolimab trial. Overall study results and their limits: After ivuxolimab, expanded clones were on average more numerous among CD8+ T cells than among CD4+ T cells. The antigen specificity of the peripheral T cells that underwent clonal expansion was not determined. Low levels of normalized T-cell clonal expansion were also shown by some nonresponding patients. At doses of 0.1 to 3.0 mg/kg, clonal expansion of both CD4+ and CD8+ T cells in blood was seen between baseline and week 6. In partial responders in the 0.1-3.0 mg/kg groups, normalized peripheral clonal expansion was found to be among the lowest, especially among CD8+ T cells.

Patients with a history of autoimmune disease or receiving systemic immunosuppression were excluded from the trial. In every dose cohort, peripheral blood was drawn for TCR sequencing at baseline, cycle 4 day 1, and cycle 7 day 1. The samples were drawn from a first-in-human, open-label, multicenter phase I dose-escalation trial of ivuxolimab. Adults with locally advanced or metastatic head and neck squamous cell, hepatocellular, melanoma or renal cell carcinoma were enrolled in the trial. Before TCR sequencing, CD4+ and CD8+ T cells were separately sorted from peripheral blood. Genomic DNA was isolated from the sorted cells so that the TCRbeta CDR3 region could be sequenced. TCRbeta CDR3 regions were sequenced using the immunoSEQ Assay. TCRdb provides this immuneACCESS table in a form limited to in-frame rearrangements. Some clones are lacking; in checked studies, under half of them reflect an unresolved V gene, and why the rest are absent is not known. The sample table records around 100,000 clones; nearly 90% of these occur just once. Jointly, the top ten make up around 0.16% of the sample.

Per the germline V gene, SGHRS is the CDR1 and YFSETQ is the CDR2. The CDR3 spans 15 residues, from the cysteine through the phenylalanine. This entry keeps only the CDR3 DNA: 45 bases, framed from base 1. Trimming removed 0 bases from V and 6 bases from J; the gene matches leave 8 bases unexplained. Turning to this clone: Its antigen has not been determined. Base-call qualities are not available, and no considerably larger clone is one nucleotide away.

This TCR was sampled from an adult with an advanced solid tumor such as melanoma, head and neck, liver or kidney cancer. Source: CD4+ or CD8+ T cells sorted from blood, taken in a trial of the OX40 agonist ivuxolimab. The V gene is TRBV5-1 and the J gene is TRBJ2-7; 8 nucleotides in the junction match TRBD1. This receptor has the CDR3 CASSLGQGSHFEQYF. In nucleotide form, the sequence is TGCGCCAGCAGCTTGGGACAGGGGTCTCATTTCGAGCAGTACTTC.